The 9 T cell receptor beta chains given below trace back to one sample, sequenced in a study of vaccination effects on CD4 cells after COVID-19. The antigens of these receptors remain unknown. Measured with immunoSEQ multiplex PCR; TCRdb has only the in-frame clones, and not every one. This sample has around 63,000 clones, with about 71% found just once. Before sequencing, viral peptide pools were used by the ViraFEST assay to expand antigen-specific CD4+ T cells. The authors isolated CD4+ T cells after roughly 10 days of culture. None of these healthy vaccinees had been infected with SARS-CoV-2 before vaccination. Sequenced here: CD4+ T cells from PBMCs cultured with HCoV-OC43 spike peptides, sampled before COVID-19 vaccination. As to subset: HCoV-OC43 spike overlapping peptide pool stimulation. These receptors originate from a human donor who received a COVID-19 vaccine.

The chain carries TRBV19 and TRBJ2-1; D is possibly TRBD2 (6 bases). The CDR3 is 14 amino acids. Germline assignment: CDR1 LNHDA and CDR2 SQIVND (reference sequence). Trimming removed 6 bases at V and 7 bases at J, with 16 bases between. CDR3 DNA: TGTGCCAGTAGAACGACTAGAGGTAGGAATGAGCAGTTCTTC. Translating gives CASRTTRGRNEQFF.

The rearrangement joins TRBV24-1 to TRBJ1-5, with D perhaps matching TRBD1 (6 bases). V was clipped by 3 bases and J by 6 bases, with 11 bases between them. CDR3 size: 14 residues. The germline CDR1 and CDR2 sequences are KGHDR and SFDVKD. The CDR3 reads CATSDTGPSQPQHF. DNA for the CDR3: TGTGCCACCAGTGATACAGGGCCGAGTCAGCCCCAGCATTTT.

V gene TRBV7-2 combines with J gene TRBJ2-3; D ambiguous. Germline values: CDR1 SGHTA, CDR2 FQGNSA. The CDR3 is made up of 11 amino acids. V was trimmed by 2 bases and J by 6 bases, leaving 3 bases between them. CDR3 protein: CASSLKDTQYF. The CDR3 DNA reads as TGTGCCAGCAGCTTAAAGGATACGCAGTATTTT.

The chain employs TRBV5-1 and TRBJ1-1, with TRBD1 identical over 10 bases. The ends lost 0 bases at V and 6 bases at J; junction bases unmatched: 5. The CDR3 spans 15 residues. CDR1 and CDR2 from the germline V gene are SGHRS and YFSETQ. CDR3 amino acids: CASSLASGTGAEAFF. CDR3 DNA sequence: TGCGCCAGCAGCTTGGCCAGCGGGACAGGGGCTGAAGCTTTCTTT.

This sequence joins TRBV29-1 and TRBJ1-1; TRBD1 agrees at 7 bases. V was pared by 7 bases and J by 0 bases, with 2 bases of the junction left unmatched. This CDR3 has 12 residues. Germline CDR1 SQVTM, CDR2 ANQGSEA. The CDR3 loop reads CSGDRVNTEAFF. CDR3 DNA: TGCAGCGGTGACAGGGTGAACACTGAAGCTTTCTTT.

The rearrangement uses TRBV7-4 and TRBJ2-5; D is undetermined. This CDR3 comprises 15 residues. Germline values: CDR1 SGHVT, CDR2 SQSDAQ. Trimming left V 2 bases short and J 7 bases short, with 17 bases between. The DNA for the CDR3 is TGTGCCAGCAGCTTATCAATGGAAAGGGCGAGGACCCAGTACTTC. This encodes CASSLSMERARTQYF.

This chain joins TRBV21-1 and TRBJ2-7; TRBD2 is the table's D call and was not checked against the DNA. TRBV21-1 is a listed pseudogene. The CDR3 totals 17 residues. The CDR3: CASSLSSSASYPYEQYV. DNA for the CDR3: TGTGCCAGCAGCCTTTCTAGTTCCGCCTCCTACCCCTACGAGCAGTACGTC.

The rearrangement joins TRBV7-8 to TRBJ1-4, with D maybe TRBD1 (5 bases). The CDR3 is made up of 18 amino acids. Trimming removed 6 bases at V and 4 bases at J, with 24 bases between. Germline loops: CDR1 SGHVS, CDR2 FQNEAQ. The CDR3 spells CASSFRAWGTRGNEKLFF. The CDR3 nucleotides read TGTGCCAGCAGTTTTCGGGCTTGGGGCACCCGGGGTAATGAAAAACTGTTTTTT.

This chain joins TRBV11-2 and TRBJ2-7; 9 bases line up with TRBD1. V shed 4 bases, J shed 5 bases, and the junction held 6 bases outside the gene matches. Germline CDR1 SGHAT, CDR2 FQNNGV. This CDR3 has 14 residues. CDR3 loop: CASSSRQGGDEQYV. CDR3 DNA: TGTGCCAGCAGCTCCAGACAGGGGGGAGACGAGCAGTACGTC.